Following are 5 T cell receptor beta chains from one sample sequenced in a study of persistence of HIV-infected CD4 T cells. The antigens these receptors bind are not known. The stimulus was lysate of CMV-infected fibroblasts, around 11 ug/mL. CD40L/CD69 double-negative CD45RO-high memory CD4+ T cells were collected. The libraries were made with immunoSEQ version 4 in survey mode. Assay: immunoSEQ multiplex PCR; the TCRdb copy retains only in-frame clones and omits some. The sample holds roughly 35,000 clones, about 85% seen once. The sequenced sample was CD4+ T cells sorted from PBMCs after approximately 20-hour stimulation, obtained from a patient who received antiretroviral therapy. Source of these receptors: an adult man with HIV who was CMV-seropositive.

This chain joins TRBV25-1 and TRBJ1-4; 10 nucleotides match TRBD1. The CDR3 runs 14 residues. Per germline, CDR1 MGHDK and CDR2 SYGVNS. The trim removed 6 bases at V and 6 bases at J, leaving 4 bases unmatched. The CDR3 region is CASSDRGQYEKLFF. CDR3 nucleotides: TGTGCCAGCAGCGACAGGGGGCAATATGAAAAACTGTTTTTT.

Only a few counts were recorded for this clone. The CDR3 DNA sequence: TGTGCCAGCAGCTCTCGTCCCTCTGGGGCCAACGTCCTGACTTTC. Translating gives CASSSRPSGANVLTF. This chain links TRBV7-2 with TRBJ2-6; D is ambiguous. The germline gives CDR1 SGHTA, CDR2 FQGNSA. There are 15 residues in the CDR3. The ends were cut back, 4 bases at V and 0 bases at J, with 7 bases in the middle.

The genes are TRBV7-9 and TRBJ1-1; possibly TRBD1 for D (5 bases). Trimming removed 3 bases from V and 0 bases from J, with 8 bases in between. Germline CDR1 reads SEHNR; CDR2 reads FQNEAQ (reference sequence). The CDR3 is 14 amino acids. CDR3 DNA sequence: TGTGCCAGCAGCTTTGGGGGGATGAACACTGAAGCTTTCTTT. This encodes CASSFGGMNTEAFF.

The rearrangement links TRBV9 to TRBJ2-6; D may be TRBD1 or TRBD2 (5 bases each). The V end lost 2 bases, the J end lost 2 bases, and 8 bases lay between the germline ends. Germline assignment: CDR1 SGDLS and CDR2 YYNGEE. This CDR3 has 15 residues. CDR3 nucleotide sequence: TGTGCCAGCAGCGTCGAGGGGCCTGGGGCCAACGTCCTGACTTTC. It specifies CASSVEGPGANVLTF.

The sample holds one count of this clone. V and J are TRBV18 and TRBJ2-1; tentative D call: TRBD2 (5 bases). V gave up 3 bases and J gave up 7 bases, with 16 bases separating them. The CDR3 runs to 15 residues. CDR1 is KGHSH and CDR2 is LQKENI in the germline V gene. DNA of the CDR3: TGTGCCAGCTCACCGGGAGCGGTTTCGGGGAATGAGCAGTTCTTC. Its translation is CASSPGAVSGNEQFF. The full variable domain, with the rest looked up from reference TRBV18 and TRBJ2-1, is NAGVMQNPRHLVRRRGQEARLRCSPMKGHSHVYWYRQLPEEGLKFMVYLQKENIIDESGMPKERFSAEFPKEGPSILRIQQVVRGDSAAYFCASSPGAVSGNEQFFGPGTRLTVL.